These T cell receptor beta chains were read from a single sample in a study of metastatic and nonmetastatic thyroid tumors. TCRdb re-called the PCR reads with MiXCR. The sample has 25,000 to 35,000 clones; under 4.5% are singletons. The source material was blood. These TCRs come from a female donor with papillary thyroid cancer or a benign thyroid nodule (not recorded which). Some clones in this sample may be carry-over from other donors' samples. The CDR3 runs from the conserved cysteine through the conserved F or W. The order of the fields is clone size, D gene, J gene, V gene, CDR3 protein, CDR3 DNA. A D gene is named only where the DNA matches it firmly. Expanded clones are given a class, and other clones once, few, many or no size at all.

-	-	TRBJ2-3	TRBV7-2	CASSLRQADTQYF	TGTGCCAGCAGCCTCAGACAAGCAGATACGCAGTATTTT
few	-	TRBJ1-3	TRBV5-6	CVSSQISGGSGNAIYF	TGTGTCAGCAGCCAAATTAGCGGGGGCTCCGGAAACGCCATATATTTT
-	-	TRBJ1-5	TRBV28	CASSLLGGRGQPQHF	TGTGCCAGCAGTTTACTGGGGGGTAGAGGTCAGCCCCAGCATTTT
few	-	TRBJ1-6	TRBV3-1	CASRTSGVRDSPLHF	TGTGCCAGCAGAACTTCCGGGGTTCGGGATTCACCCCTCCACTTT
many	-	TRBJ1-2	TRBV2	CASIKRRAIMGDYGYTF	TGTGCCAGCATTAAACGCCGGGCCATCATGGGGGACTATGGCTACACCTTC
-	-	TRBJ1-1	TRBV28	CASSQITEAFF	TGTGCCAGCAGTCAAATCACTGAAGCTTTCTTT
few	-	TRBJ1-4	TRBV14	CASSYSIRTNEKLFF	TGTGCCAGCAGCTATAGTATTCGGACTAATGAAAAACTGTTTTTT
-	-	TRBJ1-2	TRBV6-1	CASSRDGNYGKTF	TGTGCCAGCAGCCGAGACGGCAACTATGGCAAGACCTTC
medium-sized	-	TRBJ1-2	TRBV12-3/TRBV12-4	CASSLVAGHWGSYTF	TGTGCCAGCAGTTTAGTCGCCGGGCATTGGGGGAGCTACACCTTC
few	-	TRBJ2-7	TRBV6-1	CAITRTPVHEQYF	TGTGCCATCACGAGAACCCCGGTCCACGAGCAGTACTTC
many	-	TRBJ2-3	TRBV2	CASSRELETTQYF	TGTGCCAGCAGTCGAGAGCTTGAAACTACGCAGTATTTT
-	TRBD1	TRBJ1-5	TRBV6-1	CASNPTGGLDHPQHF	TGTGCCAGCAATCCGACAGGGGGCTTGGACCACCCCCAGCATTTT
medium-sized	TRBD1	TRBJ1-2	TRBV6-1	CASRFLQGAYGYTF	TGTGCCAGCAGATTCCTACAGGGGGCCTATGGCTACACCTTC
many	-	TRBJ1-2	TRBV30	CAWSVGQGYGYTF	TGTGCCTGGAGTGTAGGACAAGGCTATGGCTACACCTTC
many	TRBD1	TRBJ1-6	TRBV5-4	CASSFAGGYSYNSPLHF	TGTGCCAGCAGCTTCGCAGGGGGATACTCCTATAATTCACCCCTCCACTTT
-	-	TRBJ2-7	TRBV6-5	CASSYSDSSTCDQYF	TGTGCCAGCAGTTACTCCGACTCCTCCACCTGCGATCAGTACTTC
few	-	TRBJ2-7	TRBV20-1	CSARPSLRCDEQYF	TGCAGTGCTAGACCTAGCTTGAGGTGTGACGAGCAGTACTTC
-	-	TRBJ2-3	TRBV2	CASSEAVTTHYF	TGTGCCAGCAGTGAGGCGGTAACGACTCATTATTTT
many	-	TRBJ2-7	TRBV10-2	CASSHSRTPSYEQYF	TGCGCCAGCAGCCACTCTCGAACGCCTTCCTACGAGCAGTACTTC
many	-	TRBJ1-2	TRBV25-1	CASSGTWVGYTF	TGTGCCAGCAGCGGGACATGGGTTGGCTACACCTTC
many	-	TRBJ1-1	TRBV20-1	CSAVRPGVNTEAFF	TGCAGTGCCGTCCGCCCAGGGGTGAACACTGAAGCTTTCTTT
-	-	TRBJ2-7	TRBV12-3/TRBV12-4	CASSLADQGEDEQYF	TGTGCCAGCAGTTTAGCTGACCAGGGGGAGGACGAGCAGTACTTC
few	-	TRBJ2-5	TRBV6-5	CASSYSSETQYF	TGTGCCAGCAGTTACTCGAGTGAGACCCAGTACTTC
many	-	TRBJ1-1	TRBV20-1	CSAKEIGGRNTEAFF	TGCAGTGCCAAGGAAATAGGAGGGAGGAACACTGAAGCTTTCTTT
many	-	TRBJ1-1	TRBV3-1	CASSQGEGRLVAFF	TGTGCCAGCAGCCAAGGAGAGGGGCGGTTAGTAGCTTTCTTT
-	-	TRBJ1-2	TRBV15	CATSRAQGHYGYTF	TGTGCCACCAGCAGAGCCCAGGGACACTATGGCTACACCTTC
many	TRBD2	TRBJ2-1	TRBV2	CASRGRAGGPYNEQFF	TGTGCCAGCAGGGGCAGAGCGGGAGGGCCCTACAATGAGCAGTTCTTC
many	-	TRBJ1-2	TRBV5-8	CASSLTGIGGYGYTF	TGTGCCAGCAGCTTAACGGGTATTGGCGGCTATGGCTACACCTTC
few	-	TRBJ2-7	TRBV28	CASSLRTGQTYEQYF	TGTGCCAGCAGTTTACGAACAGGGCAGACCTACGAGCAGTACTTC
-	-	TRBJ2-5	TRBV19	CASSLGGGETQYF	TGTGCCAGCAGCTTAGGGGGAGGGGAGACCCAGTACTTC
-	TRBD1	TRBJ2-7	TRBV30	CAWSGQGYEQYF	TGTGCCTGGAGTGGACAGGGATACGAGCAGTACTTC
many	-	TRBJ2-5	TRBV2	CASSEFEETQYF	TGTGCCAGCAGTGAATTCGAAGAGACCCAGTACTTC
-	-	TRBJ1-5	TRBV20-1	CSSGGKGNQPQHF	TGCAGTTCGGGGGGTAAGGGCAATCAGCCCCAGCATTTT
-	TRBD1	TRBJ1-5	TRBV3-1	CASSLETGGGNQPQHF	TGTGCCAGCAGCCTCGAGACAGGGGGGGGGAATCAGCCCCAGCATTTT
-	TRBD2	TRBJ2-7	TRBV27	CASSWTSGRAEQYF	TGTGCCAGCAGTTGGACTAGCGGGAGGGCCGAGCAGTACTTC
many	-	TRBJ1-3	TRBV6-1	CASIAGINSGNTIYF	TGTGCCAGCATAGCCGGGATCAACTCTGGAAACACCATATATTTT
few	TRBD2	TRBJ2-2	TRBV6-4	CASKGGGTGELFF	TGTGCCAGCAAAGGCGGGGGTACCGGGGAGCTGTTTTTT
many	-	TRBJ1-1	TRBV4-2	CASSQDGVRSNTEAFF	TGTGCCAGCAGCCAAGATGGCGTCCGATCGAACACTGAAGCTTTCTTT
few	-	TRBJ2-6	TRBV5-1	CASSLGSSGANFLTF	TGCGCCAGCAGCTTGGGCTCCTCTGGGGCCAACTTCCTGACTTTC
few	TRBD2	TRBJ2-3	TRBV6-2/TRBV6-3	CASSVGAGEADTQYF	TGTGCCAGCAGCGTCGGAGCGGGGGAGGCAGATACGCAGTATTTT